These 20 T cell receptor beta chains were all obtained from the same sample, sequenced in a study of blood T cell repertoires in COVID-19. Profiling relied on immunoSEQ multiplex PCR, and the TCRdb table lists in-frame clones only, not all of them. Altogether 150,000 to 200,000 clones are present, around four fifths being singletons, with the ten largest covering roughly 9%. The sample was peripheral blood. These receptors all stem from a woman older than 75 with active or convalescent COVID-19.

The chain uses TRBV6-2 or TRBV6-3 and TRBJ1-2, with 8 bases that match TRBD1. The CDR3 has 15 residues. J gave up 7 bases and V 4 bases, and 11 bases lay outside the gene matches. Germline assignment: CDR1 MNHEY and CDR2 SVGEGT. The CDR3 loop reads CASSFEDRDGGGYTF. The CDR3 nucleotides are TGTGCCAGCAGTTTCGAGGACAGGGATGGGGGTGGCTACACCTTC.

The chain joins TRBV10-3 to TRBJ2-7; tentative D call: TRBD1 (6 bases). V gave up 5 bases and J gave up 0 bases, with 11 bases separating them. Per germline, CDR1 ENHRY and CDR2 SYGVKD. The CDR3 runs to 14 residues. CDR3 sequence reads: CAISNGQNSYEQYF. The CDR3 nucleotides read TGTGCCATCAGTAATGGACAGAACTCCTACGAGCAGTACTTC.

This rearrangement joins TRBV5-1 to TRBJ2-7, with 7 bases identical to TRBD1. CDR3 length equals 16 residues. V was clipped by 5 bases and J by 4 bases; unmatched bases: 15. Looked up from germline, CDR1 is SGHRS and CDR2 is YFSETQ. The CDR3 nucleotides are TGCGCCAGCAGTTCATCGGTAGGGGGCGGGTCTTACGAGCAGTACTTC. This sequence encodes CASSSSVGGGSYEQYF.

V and J are TRBV27 and TRBJ1-6; 7 nucleotides agree with TRBD1. The CDR3 is 16 residues long. Germline V gene sequence: CDR1 MNHEY, CDR2 SMNVEV (reference sequence). The ends lost 5 bases at V and 7 bases at J; junction bases unmatched: 11. The CDR3 is CASSTSTGIGNSPLHF. The CDR3 DNA is TGTGCCAGCAGTACCTCGACAGGGATTGGGAATTCACCCCTCCACTTT.

The CDR3 reads CASSERAAGAPYNEQFF. The CDR3 DNA follows: TGTGCCAGCAGTGAAAGGGCGGCGGGGGCACCCTACAATGAGCAGTTCTTC. The chain recombines TRBV2 with TRBJ2-1; D is possibly TRBD2 (7 bases). V gave up 2 bases and J gave up 2 bases, with 16 bases separating them. The CDR3 has 17 amino acids. Germline values: CDR1 SNHLY, CDR2 FYNNEI.

The chain combines TRBV5-1 with TRBJ2-7; D might be TRBD1 (6 bases). Between the trimmed V and J ends, which lost 2 bases and 0 bases, there was a span of 9 bases. CDR1 SGHRS and CDR2 YFSETQ come from the germline V gene. The CDR3 is 14 residues long. CDR3 in amino acids: CASSLQGNSYEQYF. For the CDR3, the DNA is TGCGCCAGCAGCTTACAGGGAAACTCCTACGAGCAGTACTTC.

The chain couples TRBV6-5 to TRBJ2-7; D unresolved. CDR3 length: 13 residues. Per the germline V gene, CDR1 is MNHEY and CDR2 is SVGAGI. Trimming shortened V by 9 bases and J by 1 base, and 13 bases separated the two germline ends. The CDR3 spells CASARSQSYEQYF. The CDR3 DNA follows: TGTGCCAGTGCGAGGTCCCAATCCTACGAGCAGTACTTC.

V usage is TRBV5-1 and J usage is TRBJ1-4; D uncertain. The CDR3 is made up of 15 amino acids. CDR1 is SGHRS and CDR2 is YFSETQ in the germline V gene. Between the trimmed V and J ends, which lost 4 bases and 8 bases, there was a span of 18 bases. The CDR3 DNA reads as TGCGCCAGCAGCACCTCGGGAACCCAGGAAGAAAAACTGTTTTTT. Amino acid sequence: CASSTSGTQEEKLFF.

Notes on this clone: The same CDR3 also results from other DNA sequences found in this sample. V usage is TRBV19 and J usage is TRBJ1-2, with D possibly TRBD1 on 5 matching bases. V lost 3 bases, J lost 2 bases, and 7 bases lay in between. Germline values: CDR1 LNHDA, CDR2 SQIVND (reference sequence). The CDR3 runs 13 residues. In nucleotides, the CDR3 is TGTGCCAGTAGTATCGCAGGGAACTATGGCTACACCTTC. Residues: CASSIAGNYGYTF.

This clone was observed once. This sequence joins TRBV19 and TRBJ1-4, with TRBD1 matching over 7 bases. With V trimmed by 5 bases and J by 7 bases, 10 bases remained unmatched. Germline V gives CDR1 LNHDA, CDR2 SQIVND (reference sequence). The CDR3 has 15 amino acids. The chain's CDR3 is CASSPKTGRGEKLFF. The CDR3 DNA follows: TGTGCCAGTAGTCCAAAGACAGGGAGAGGTGAAAAACTGTTTTTT.

The V call is TRBV6-5, the J call TRBJ1-3, with a tentative D call TRBD1 (5 bases). Per the germline V gene, CDR1 is MNHEY and CDR2 is SVGAGI. The CDR3 has 16 amino acids. Trimming left V 2 bases short and J 3 bases short, with 14 bases between. CDR3 amino acids: CASSYDTPGYGNTIYF. In DNA form, the CDR3 reads TGTGCCAGCAGTTACGACACCCCAGGGTATGGAAACACCATATATTTT.

This clone has only one observation. V gene TRBV27 combines with J gene TRBJ1-5, with 7 bases aligning to TRBD1. Germline CDR1 reads MNHEY; CDR2 reads SMNVEV (reference sequence). Trimming removed 6 bases from V and 0 bases from J; junction bases left unmatched: 2. This CDR3 is 14 amino acids long. CDR3 residues: CASRAGGSNQPQHF. In nucleotides, the CDR3 is TGTGCCAGCAGGGCAGGGGGTAGCAATCAGCCCCAGCATTTT.

The gene calls are TRBV19 and TRBJ1-3, with 8 bases aligning to TRBD1. The CDR3 is 20 amino acids. The V and J ends lost 4 bases and 0 bases, in that order; junction bases with no gene match: 17. From germline, CDR1 is LNHDA and CDR2 SQIVND (reference sequence). The CDR3 region has the DNA TGTGCCAGTAGTAAGCGGACAGGGAGAGCTTCAAACCCCTCTGGAAACACCATATATTTT. Its protein product is CASSKRTGRASNPSGNTIYF.

This chain uses TRBV27 with TRBJ2-3, with unresolved D. V lost 2 bases to trimming and J lost 0 bases, with 9 bases between them. Germline CDR1 is MNHEY and CDR2 is SMNVEV (reference sequence). The CDR3 covers 15 residues. The CDR3 DNA sequence: TGTGCCAGCAGTTTAAAAGCCGCTAGCACAGATACGCAGTATTTT. This sequence encodes CASSLKAASTDTQYF.

This clone was seen a few times. The chain carries TRBV5-1 and TRBJ1-1, with 8 bases aligning to TRBD1. Per the germline V gene, CDR1 is SGHRS and CDR2 is YFSETQ. V gave up 3 bases and J gave up 0 bases; unmatched junction bases: 13. This CDR3 is built from 18 residues. The CDR3 is CASSYTGTGPLLNTEAFF. The CDR3 bases are TGCGCCAGCAGCTACACCGGGACAGGCCCTCTTTTGAACACTGAAGCTTTCTTT.

The chain links TRBV19 to TRBJ2-1; 11 bases match TRBD2. Germline V CDR1 and CDR2: LNHDA, SQIVND (reference sequence). The CDR3 length is 16 residues. Trimming removed 4 bases from V and 4 bases from J; junction bases left unmatched: 6. The CDR3 DNA is TGTGCCAGTAGTAGATCTAGCGGGGGGATATACAATGAGCAGTTCTTC. Translation: CASSRSSGGIYNEQFF. The whole variable domain, filled in from reference TRBV19 and TRBJ2-1, reads DGGITQSPKYLFRKEGQNVTLSCEQNLNHDAMYWYRQDPGQGLRLIYYSQIVNDFQKGDIAEGYSVSREKKESFPLTVTSAQKNPTAFYLCASSRSSGGIYNEQFFGPGTRLTVL.

The chain combines TRBV7-2 with TRBJ1-4, with D maybe TRBD1 (5 bases). Germline V CDR1 and CDR2: SGHTA, FQGNSA. This CDR3 comprises 15 residues. V shed 5 bases and J shed 0 bases, with 10 bases lying between them. The CDR3: CASSTGLTTNEKLFF. CDR3 DNA: TGTGCCAGCAGCACGGGACTTACAACTAATGAAAAACTGTTTTTT.

CDR3 residues: CASSLDGGHYNEQFF. In DNA form, the CDR3 reads TGTGCCAGCAGCTTGGACGGGGGGCATTACAATGAGCAGTTCTTC. The chain combines TRBV5-8 with TRBJ2-1, with a possible D match to TRBD2 (7 bases). The CDR3 is 15 residues long. Deletions cut 0 bases from V and 4 bases from J, with 11 bases between. Germline-derived CDR1 and CDR2 are SGHTS and YDEGEE.

The rearrangement joins TRBV7-2 to TRBJ1-1; perhaps TRBD1 as D (5 bases). Looked up from germline, CDR1 is SGHTA and CDR2 is FQGNSA. The V end lost 5 bases, the J end lost 6 bases, and 19 bases lay between the germline ends. The CDR3 is 15 amino acids. As DNA, the CDR3 is TGTGCCAGCAGCGTCGGTCTTCGGGGGAGTGCTGAAGCTTTCTTT. Its protein product is CASSVGLRGSAEAFF.

The chain couples TRBV6-5 to TRBJ1-2; no firm D call. Trimming left V 5 bases short and J 6 bases short, with 13 bases between. The CDR3 totals 13 residues. Looked up from germline, CDR1 is MNHEY and CDR2 is SVGAGI. The CDR3 protein is CASSPRTGDGYTF. The DNA of the CDR3 is TGTGCCAGCAGTCCCCGGACTGGGGATGGCTACACCTTC.